This TCR beta chain stems from a study of blood T cells in healthy people across ages (dated by TCRdb to between 2015 and 2016). With respect to the entire study: In model experiments, template switching captured about one uniquely barcoded TCR beta cDNA molecule for every two T cells. Age-related changes in TCR beta repertoire diversity were measured in the study by deep sequencing normalized with unique cDNA molecular identifiers. The donors were split into four age groups: young (average about 15 years), middle-aged (39), aged (approximately 60) and long-lived (over 75). To avoid experimental bias, donors of different ages were randomly spread across the sequencing lanes. The study analyzed two additional independent replicas of 1 million unique cDNA reads from the same blood draw for two donors, one aged 18 to 29 and one aged 80 or older. Results and caveats for the whole study, not just this receptor: Compared with the aged group, the long-lived group had more naive CD4+ T cells, fewer expanded clones and increased TCR diversity, suggesting age selection. As age increased, observed TCR beta diversity per million T cells dropped in a roughly linear way, and a significant reduction was already evident by age around 41. The CMV infection status of donors was not known, potentially confounding age-related changes in expanded clonotypes. Estimates of total diversity based on one million sequenced T cells were considered lower bounds and underestimates. Bulk unsorted PBMC profiling prevented conclusive comparison of naive and antigen-experienced compartments. The percentage of naive T cells measured by flow cytometry correlated strongly with observed TCR beta diversity.

CDR1 is given as DFQATT and CDR2 as SNEGSKA, both from the germline V gene (reference sequence). The CDR3 covers 14 residues, taking in both the cysteine and the phenylalanine. The entry retains the CDR3 DNA only, 42 bases that are in frame from base 1. Systemically healthy Caucasian individuals from Russia, about 38 in total and aged roughly 6 to 100 years, were included as donors. Around 10 milliliters of peripheral blood were collected from each donor into EDTA-treated Vacutainer tubes. PBMCs were isolated by Ficoll-Paque density-gradient centrifugation, with at least 6 million obtained per sample. Total RNA was extracted from PBMCs with Trizol reagent, with at least 5 micrograms obtained per sample. For every donor, flow cytometry on a PBMC aliquot measured the percentage of naive CD45RAhigh/CD27high T cells. The protocol used for the library was 5' RACE. The reads were generated on an Illumina HiSeq 2500. A second 7 to 11 cycle PCR used a sample-barcoded 5' primer and a J-beta primer mix. Each TCR beta cDNA molecule received a unique molecular identifier from a template-switch 5' adaptor carrying 12 random nucleotides. At least 2.5 million CDR3-containing paired-end reads were obtained from each sample. The Mint cDNA synthesis kit, primed by a TRBC-specific oligonucleotide, was used to synthesize first-strand cDNA from all RNA. Following uracil-DNA glycosylase treatment, a first 18-cycle PCR with universal primers M1SS and BC2_uni_R was performed on all cDNA. Processing in the source paper ran as follows. For normalization, 1 million high-quality reads, each with a distinct molecular identifier, were randomly selected from each sample. Instead of being binned into consensus sequences, reads that shared molecular identifiers were thrown out. MiTCR, set to a Q25 quality threshold and the strictest error-elimination algorithm, was used for CDR3 identification, clonotype clustering and error correction. A nonparametric unseen species model with Euler transformation was used to estimate lower-bound total TCR beta diversity. TCRdb applied fastp at Q25 and MiXCR to the public reads, then kept only in-frame beta chains. Rows are unified per CDR3 protein, each entry keeping the most common DNA and genes. What appears here as the V and J calls and clone size reflects TCRdb's work, not the paper's. For this sample there are hundreds of thousands of distinct CDR3 sequences; roughly 60% appear just once. Jointly, the top ten make up about 20% of the sample.

The table lists this clonotype with a few counts. Its specific antigen is unknown. Within one base of it there is no much larger clone, and no base qualities were kept. Sequenced input: blood. Recombination linked TRBV20-1 to TRBJ2-7; perhaps TRBD2 is the D gene, with 5 bases matching. The assigned J gene may be wrong: the sequence end matches TRBJ2-5 better. The receptor's source is a man younger than 40 in good health. The CDR3 region: CSARSSFEGRTQYF. The nucleotide sequence is given as TGCAGTGCTAGATCTTCCTTCGAGGGTAGGACCCAGTACTTC.